This T cell receptor beta chain is from a study of blood T cell repertoires in COVID-19. The repertoire was sequenced with immunoSEQ multiplex PCR; TCRdb's copy has only in-frame clones and lacks some. Counted here are approximately 280,000 clones, around nine tenths occurring once; the ten biggest clones make up under 2.5%. CDR3 length: 13 amino acids. Between the trimmed V and J ends, which lost 0 bases and 3 bases, there was a span of 7 bases. Germline CDR1 and CDR2: SGHKS and YYEKEE (reference sequence). This TCR was recovered from a man aged 45-60 years with acute or convalescent COVID-19. This chain joins TRBV5-5 and TRBJ2-7; D gene uncertain. Sequenced: peripheral blood. The CDR3 loop reads CASSLGQDYEQYF. Written as DNA, the CDR3 is TGTGCCAGCAGCTTGGGGCAGGACTACGAGCAGTACTTC.